The rows below give T cell receptor beta chains drawn from one sample of a study of radiotherapy plus CTLA-4 blockade in lung cancer. Libraries were prepared by immunoSEQ multiplex PCR; TCRdb keeps only in-frame clonotypes and omits some of them. Among around 44,000 clones listed, approximately 77% were seen once. Sequences were derived from peripheral blood, sampled from a patient treated with radiotherapy plus ipilimumab. These receptors all stem from a human donor with non-small cell lung cancer whose response to radiotherapy plus ipilimumab could not be evaluated. CDR3s leave out the opening cysteine and the closing phenylalanine or tryptophan.

v_gene,len,j_gene,CDR3aa
TRBV19,10,TRBJ2-5,ASSPGGETQY
TRBV7-2,9,TRBJ1-1,ASSLAVEAF
TRBV6-5,13,TRBJ2-1,ASSLDRPSYNEQF
TRBV5-1,13,TRBJ2-2,ASSSLLGGPGELF
TRBV7-6,14,TRBJ1-1,ASSLEAGVVNTEAF
TRBV6-5,14,TRBJ1-6,ASSYSLWTVNSPLH
TRBV11-2,13,TRBJ2-5,ASSLAFRNQETQY
TRBV30,18,TRBJ2-7,AWSVKPLRGSGGATKDRY
TRBV7-3,17,TRBJ2-6,ASSVGTGLFGSGANVLT
TRBV7-9,11,TRBJ2-5,ASSFLGGETQY
TRBV7-9,10,TRBJ2-5,ASSVLRETQY
TRBV7-6,13,TRBJ2-3,ASIPLAGGTDTQY
TRBV11-3,10,TRBJ2-1,ASSSGGYEQF
TRBV15,13,TRBJ2-2,ATGKRTGNTGELF
TRBV18,14,TRBJ2-3,ASSPRGTGTTDTQY
TRBV5-1,12,TRBJ2-5,ASSLGQTEETQY
TRBV4-1,11,TRBJ2-3,ASSQGDVDTQY
TRBV7-2,12,TRBJ2-2,ASSLMGRSGELF
TRBV29-1,10,TRBJ2-1,SVRQPGSEQF
TRBV19,15,TRBJ2-1,ASSMSSGRRAYNEQF
TRBV7-7,14,TRBJ2-2,ASSLTRDTNTGELF
TRBV10-2,14,TRBJ2-2,ASTGLAGGETGELF
TRBV4-3,12,TRBJ2-3,ASSLAERADTQY
TRBV15,11,TRBJ2-1,ATSAYGYNEQF
TRBV4-3,14,TRBJ2-1,ASSQSGQGSSNEQF
TRBV12-5,12,TRBJ2-7,ASGLLLGGDEQY
TRBV6-1,11,TRBJ2-4,ASSAGTKNIQY
TRBV6-5,11,TRBJ2-4,ASSTTSSDIQY
TRBV6-5,11,TRBJ2-7,ASSYRQGHEQY
TRBV5-1,16,TRBJ2-3,ASSLGAGGLSSTDTQY
TRBV19,11,TRBJ2-1,ATTGFYNNEQF
TRBV5-4,13,TRBJ1-4,ASSFEGSPNEKLF
TRBV5-1,14,TRBJ1-2,ASSLAADRPGYGYT
TRBV7-2,13,TRBJ1-5,ASSLQGQGNQPQH
TRBV19,14,TRBJ1-2,ASSPLGEGANYGYT
TRBV4-2,13,TRBJ2-1,ASSIPGQGLNEQF
TRBV7-2,13,TRBJ2-2,ASSLSRGSAGELF
TRBV30,14,TRBJ1-1,AAIPGRARWNTEAF